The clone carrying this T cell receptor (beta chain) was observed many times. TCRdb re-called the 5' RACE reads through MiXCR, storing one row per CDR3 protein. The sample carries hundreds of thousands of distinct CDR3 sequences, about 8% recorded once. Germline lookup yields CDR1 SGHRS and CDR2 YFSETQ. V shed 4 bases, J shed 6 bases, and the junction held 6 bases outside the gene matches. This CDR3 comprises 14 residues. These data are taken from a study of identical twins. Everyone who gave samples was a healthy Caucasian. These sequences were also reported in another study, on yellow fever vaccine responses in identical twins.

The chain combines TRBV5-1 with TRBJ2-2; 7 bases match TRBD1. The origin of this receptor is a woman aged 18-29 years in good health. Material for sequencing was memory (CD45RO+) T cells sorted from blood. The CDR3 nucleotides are TGCGCCAGCAGCATCCGACAGGGAGCCGGGGAGCTGTTTTTT. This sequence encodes CASSIRQGAGELFF.